This entry features one T cell receptor (beta chain) sequence. Its antigen is unknown. As processed by the authors: Sample TCR counts, which ranged from about 23,224 to 700,000, had a median of roughly 96,000. In TCRdb, the RACE reads were re-called with MiXCR into one record per CDR3 protein. What appears here as the V and J calls and clone size reflects TCRdb's work, not the paper's. Here the sample spans approximately 180,000 distinct CDR3 sequences, under 35% being singletons. The data were taken from a study of human T cells and chemical hapten exposure. Study-level findings and limits: Because all patients had alopecia, their immune responses might differ from healthy ones.

Trimming took 2 bases from V and 4 from J, leaving 9 bases between them. Per the germline V gene, CDR1 is MNHEY and CDR2 is SVGEGT. The CDR3 has 14 residues. As to time point: pre-sensitization, week 0. As for treatment: therapeutic diphenylcyclopropenone sensitization with weekly scalp DPC. The chain recombines TRBV6-2 or TRBV6-3 with TRBJ2-1; no reliable D call. Sequenced material: whole blood, taken in connection with sensitization to the hapten diphenylcyclopropenone (DPC). The sequence derives from a woman in her twenties or thirties with alopecia areata. Some clones in this sample may be carry-over from other donors' samples. The CDR3 sequence is CASSYGLLYNEQFF. Written as DNA, the CDR3 is TGTGCCAGCAGTTACGGGTTGTTATACAATGAGCAGTTCTTC.